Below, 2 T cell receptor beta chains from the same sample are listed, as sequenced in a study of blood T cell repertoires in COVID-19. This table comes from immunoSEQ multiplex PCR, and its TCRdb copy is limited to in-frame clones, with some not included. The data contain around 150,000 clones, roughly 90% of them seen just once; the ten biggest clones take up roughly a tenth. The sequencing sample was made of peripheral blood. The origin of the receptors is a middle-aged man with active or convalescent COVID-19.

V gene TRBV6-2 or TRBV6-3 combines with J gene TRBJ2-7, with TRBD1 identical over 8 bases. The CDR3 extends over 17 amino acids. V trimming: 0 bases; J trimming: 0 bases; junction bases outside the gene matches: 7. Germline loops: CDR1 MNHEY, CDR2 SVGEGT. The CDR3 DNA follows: TGTGCCAGCAGTTACTCGGCCGACAGGGGCTTCTCCTACGAGCAGTACTTC. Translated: CASSYSADRGFSYEQYF.

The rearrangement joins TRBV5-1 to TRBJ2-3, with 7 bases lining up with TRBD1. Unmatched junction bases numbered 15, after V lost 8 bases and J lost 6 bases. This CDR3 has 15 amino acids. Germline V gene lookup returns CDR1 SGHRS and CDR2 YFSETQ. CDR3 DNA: TGCGCCAGTACGATCACCGGGACAGTAGGTGATACGCAGTATTTT. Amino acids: CASTITGTVGDTQYF.